A single sample is the source of the 8 T cell receptor beta chains below, sequenced in a study of blood T cell repertoires in COVID-19. The protocol was immunoSEQ multiplex PCR, while the TCRdb copy is restricted to in-frame clones and leaves out a portion. Here the sample spans 200,000 to 250,000 clones, 82% being singletons. The specimen was PBMCs or T cells enriched from blood (not recorded which). Receptors originate from a woman aged 55-69 years who had recovered from COVID-19.

This clone was found once. The J gene is TRBJ1-1, the V gene TRBV2; TRBD1 matches at 8 bases. There are 13 residues in the CDR3. J was trimmed by 0 bases and V by 10 bases; bases with no gene match: 4. CDR1 and CDR2 from the germline V gene are SNHLY and FYNNEI. CDR3 nucleotides: TGTGCCACCGGGACAGGTGTGAACACTGAAGCTTTCTTT. This sequence encodes CATGTGVNTEAFF.

The chain uses TRBV9 and TRBJ2-7; D may be TRBD2 (5 bases). The germline V gene has CDR1 SGDLS and CDR2 YYNGEE. CDR3 length: 14 amino acids. The germline V and J ends were trimmed by 0 bases and 7 bases, with 14 bases remaining between them. The CDR3 sequence: CASSVDWFRGEQYF. The CDR3 DNA reads as TGTGCCAGCAGCGTAGACTGGTTTCGCGGGGAGCAGTACTTC.

This chain links TRBV9 with TRBJ1-6; no clear D. This CDR3 contains 16 residues. CDR1 and CDR2 (germline): SGDLS, YYNGEE. The germline V and J ends were trimmed by 6 bases and 3 bases, with 16 bases remaining between them. CDR3 region: CASTQDHNYYNSPLHF. The CDR3 coding sequence is TGTGCCAGCACCCAAGACCATAACTACTATAATTCACCCCTCCACTTT.

This chain joins TRBV11-3 and TRBJ2-1; TRBD2 matches at 8 bases. Unmatched junction bases numbered 10, after V lost 1 base and J lost 8 bases. Per the germline V gene, CDR1 is SGHNT and CDR2 is YENEEA. This CDR3 comprises 16 residues. The CDR3 loop is CASSLGGRPSVDEQFF. The CDR3 coding sequence is TGTGCCAGCAGCTTAGGCGGGAGGCCCAGTGTGGATGAGCAGTTCTTC.

This chain connects TRBV5-4 to TRBJ1-1; TRBD1 might be the D (5 bases). Germline CDR1 is SGHNT and CDR2 is YYREEE (reference sequence). The CDR3 totals 15 residues. V lost 4 bases to trimming and J lost 1 base, with 14 bases between them. CDR3: CASSPPRVGNTEAFF. Written as DNA, the CDR3 is TGTGCCAGCAGCCCCCCCAGGGTGGGGAACACTGAAGCTTTCTTT.

This chain joins TRBV20-1 and TRBJ2-5; TRBD1 matches at 8 bases. There are 14 residues in the CDR3. V trimming: 3 bases; J trimming: 4 bases; junction bases outside the gene matches: 7. Germline CDR1 is DFQATT and CDR2 is SNEGSKA (reference sequence). The CDR3 DNA reads as TGCAGTGCTAGTTCCAGGGGGCAATCAGAGACCCAGTACTTC. This sequence encodes CSASSRGQSETQYF.

The chain joins TRBV11-2 to TRBJ1-1, with a tentative D call TRBD1 (6 bases). V dropped 6 bases and J dropped 1 base, with 9 bases sitting between them. CDR3 length: 13 amino acids. Germline-derived CDR1 and CDR2 are SGHAT and FQNNGV. DNA of the CDR3: TGTGCCAGCAGTATACAGGGGAACACTGAAGCTTTCTTT. Encoded protein: CASSIQGNTEAFF.

The sample holds many counts of this clone. The chain couples TRBV6-2 or TRBV6-3 to TRBJ1-1, with D possibly matching TRBD1 (5 bases). Germline-derived CDR1 and CDR2 are MNHEY and SVGEGT. V was pared by 5 bases and J by 1 base, with 8 bases between. The CDR3 totals 13 residues. The DNA of the CDR3 is TGTGCCAGCAGTAAACAGGCGAACACTGAAGCTTTCTTT. Encoded protein: CASSKQANTEAFF.